This TCR beta chain was observed in a study of T-cell memory formation after mild COVID-19. The study, taken as a whole, reports: In pre-infection memory, a portion of responding clones appeared, which suggested that cross-reactive memory joined. Researchers report contracting CD4+ clones mostly in CM and EM, with CD8+ clones in EMRA. Confirmation was lacking for SARS-CoV-2 specificity of second-wave clones that peaked on day 37.

This clonotype was seen a few times. What it recognizes is unknown. Amplification by 5'RACE using constant-segment primers produced TCR alpha and TCR beta cDNA libraries that carried sample barcodes and UMIs. TCRdb itself ran the 5' RACE reads through MiXCR, one entry per CDR3 protein. This table has hundreds of thousands of distinct CDR3 sequences, about 20% appearing once. Germline assignment: CDR1 SGHDT and CDR2 YYEEEE. V was clipped by 0 bases and J by 7 bases, with 7 bases between them. The CDR3 spans 13 residues. Input material: PBMCs or a T cell subset sorted from them (not recorded which). This TCR was sampled from an adult woman who had mild COVID-19 (a few samples of this study predate the infection). Cell type and time point are not known. The J gene is TRBJ2-2, the V gene TRBV5-6; D unclear. Here the CDR3 reads CASSLDRDGELFF. In DNA, the CDR3 is TGTGCCAGCAGCTTGGATCGCGACGGGGAGCTGTTTTTT.